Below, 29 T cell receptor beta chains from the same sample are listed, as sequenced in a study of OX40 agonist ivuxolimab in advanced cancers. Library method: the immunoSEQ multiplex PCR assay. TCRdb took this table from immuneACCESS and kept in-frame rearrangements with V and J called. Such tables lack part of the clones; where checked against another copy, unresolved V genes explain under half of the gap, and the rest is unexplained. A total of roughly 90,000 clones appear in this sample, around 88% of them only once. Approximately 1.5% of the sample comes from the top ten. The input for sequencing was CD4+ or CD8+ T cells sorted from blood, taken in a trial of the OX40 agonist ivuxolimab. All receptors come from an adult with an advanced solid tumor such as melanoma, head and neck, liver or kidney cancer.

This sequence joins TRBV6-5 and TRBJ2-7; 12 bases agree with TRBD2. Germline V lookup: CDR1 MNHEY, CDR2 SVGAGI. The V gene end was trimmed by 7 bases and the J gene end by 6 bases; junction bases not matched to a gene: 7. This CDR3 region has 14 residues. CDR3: CASTPGLAGSEQYF. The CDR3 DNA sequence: TGTGCCAGCACCCCAGGACTAGCGGGAAGCGAGCAGTACTTC.

The CDR3 region is CASSYSRVGRGYTF. The CDR3 DNA sequence: TGTGCCAGCAGTTACTCGAGGGTCGGGAGAGGCTACACCTTC. V is TRBV6-5 and J is TRBJ1-2; D not resolved. Between the trimmed V and J ends, which lost 0 bases and 8 bases, there was a span of 13 bases. This CDR3 is built from 14 residues. Germline values: CDR1 MNHEY, CDR2 SVGAGI.

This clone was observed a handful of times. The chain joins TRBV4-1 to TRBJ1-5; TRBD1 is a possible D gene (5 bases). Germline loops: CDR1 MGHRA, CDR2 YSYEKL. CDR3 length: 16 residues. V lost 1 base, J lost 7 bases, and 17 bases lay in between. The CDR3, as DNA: TGCGCCAGCAGCCAAGCCGGGAGAGGAGGGGACCAGCCCCAGCATTTT. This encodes CASSQAGRGGDQPQHF.

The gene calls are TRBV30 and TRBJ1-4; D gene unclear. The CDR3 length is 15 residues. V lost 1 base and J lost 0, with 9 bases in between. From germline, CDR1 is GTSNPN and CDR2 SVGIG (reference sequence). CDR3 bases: TGTGCCTGGAGTGCAGGCTCAGCAACTAATGAAAAACTGTTTTTT. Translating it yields CAWSAGSATNEKLFF.

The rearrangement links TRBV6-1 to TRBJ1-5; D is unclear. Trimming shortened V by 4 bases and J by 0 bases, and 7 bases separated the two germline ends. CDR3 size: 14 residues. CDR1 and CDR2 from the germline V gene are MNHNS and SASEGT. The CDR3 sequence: CASSGSDSNQPQHF. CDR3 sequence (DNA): TGTGCCAGCAGTGGATCGGATAGCAATCAGCCCCAGCATTTT.

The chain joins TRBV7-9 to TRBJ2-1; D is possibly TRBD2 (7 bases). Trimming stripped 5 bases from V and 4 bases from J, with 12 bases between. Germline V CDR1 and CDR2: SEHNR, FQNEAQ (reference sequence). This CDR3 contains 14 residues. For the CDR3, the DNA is TGTGCCAGCAGCCCCGAGGGGGGGTACAATGAGCAGTTCTTC. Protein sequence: CASSPEGGYNEQFF.

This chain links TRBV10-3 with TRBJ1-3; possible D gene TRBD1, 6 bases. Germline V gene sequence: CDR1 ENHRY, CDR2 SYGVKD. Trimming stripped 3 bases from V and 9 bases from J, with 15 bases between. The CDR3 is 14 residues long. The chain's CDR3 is CAISDNRALGTIYF. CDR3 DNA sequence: TGTGCCATCAGTGATAACAGGGCTTTGGGCACCATATATTTT.

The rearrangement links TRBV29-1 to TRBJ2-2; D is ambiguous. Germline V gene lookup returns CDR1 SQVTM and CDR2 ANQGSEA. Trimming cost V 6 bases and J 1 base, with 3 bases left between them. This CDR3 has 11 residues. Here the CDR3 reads CSVQNTGELFF. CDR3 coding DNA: TGCAGCGTCCAGAACACCGGGGAGCTGTTTTTT.

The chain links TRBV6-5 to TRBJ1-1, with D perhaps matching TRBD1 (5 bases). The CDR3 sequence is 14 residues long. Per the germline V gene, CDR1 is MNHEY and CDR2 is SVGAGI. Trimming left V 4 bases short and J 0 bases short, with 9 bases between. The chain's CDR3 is CASSSGGVNTEAFF. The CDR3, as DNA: TGTGCCAGCAGTTCGGGGGGAGTGAACACTGAAGCTTTCTTT.

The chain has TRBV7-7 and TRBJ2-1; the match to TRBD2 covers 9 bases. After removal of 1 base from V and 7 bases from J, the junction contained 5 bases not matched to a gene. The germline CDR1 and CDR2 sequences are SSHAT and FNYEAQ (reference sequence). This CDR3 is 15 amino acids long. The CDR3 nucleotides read TGTGCCAGCAGCTTAGGAGCTAGCGGGATAAATGAGCAGTTCTTC. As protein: CASSLGASGINEQFF.

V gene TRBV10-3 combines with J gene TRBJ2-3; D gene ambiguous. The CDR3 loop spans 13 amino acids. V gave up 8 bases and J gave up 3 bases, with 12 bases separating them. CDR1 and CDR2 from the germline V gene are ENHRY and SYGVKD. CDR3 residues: CAIGKPATDTQYF. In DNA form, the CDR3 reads TGTGCCATCGGGAAGCCCGCAACAGATACGCAGTATTTT.

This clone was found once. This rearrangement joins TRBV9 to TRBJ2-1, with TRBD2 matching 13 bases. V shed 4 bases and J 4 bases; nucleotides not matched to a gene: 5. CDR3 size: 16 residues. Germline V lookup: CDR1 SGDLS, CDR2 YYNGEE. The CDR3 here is CASSLRLAGGYNEQFF. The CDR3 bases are TGTGCCAGCAGCCTGAGACTAGCGGGAGGTTACAATGAGCAGTTCTTC.

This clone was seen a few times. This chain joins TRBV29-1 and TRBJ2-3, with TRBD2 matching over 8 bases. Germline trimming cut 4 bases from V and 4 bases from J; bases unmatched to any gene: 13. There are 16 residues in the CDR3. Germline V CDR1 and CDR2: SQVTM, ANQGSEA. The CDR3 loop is CSVVLVRGGVADTQYF. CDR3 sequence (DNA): TGCAGCGTTGTACTCGTCCGGGGGGGCGTCGCAGATACGCAGTATTTT.

The CDR3 loop reads CASRRGLANTYEQYF. DNA for the CDR3: TGTGCCAGCAGACGCGGACTAGCGAATACCTACGAGCAGTACTTC. The V gene is TRBV4-2, the J gene TRBJ2-7; 9 bases fit TRBD2. Looked up from germline, CDR1 is LGHNA and CDR2 is YNFKEQ. The junction had 8 bases not matched to a gene; V was cut back by 6 bases and J by 2 bases. The CDR3 has 15 residues.

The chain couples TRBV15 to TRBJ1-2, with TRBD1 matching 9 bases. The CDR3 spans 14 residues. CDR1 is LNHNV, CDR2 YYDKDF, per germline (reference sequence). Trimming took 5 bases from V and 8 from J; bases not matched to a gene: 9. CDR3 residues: CATSSDRGYQGYTF. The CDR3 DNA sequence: TGTGCCACCAGCTCGGACAGGGGCTATCAAGGCTACACCTTC.

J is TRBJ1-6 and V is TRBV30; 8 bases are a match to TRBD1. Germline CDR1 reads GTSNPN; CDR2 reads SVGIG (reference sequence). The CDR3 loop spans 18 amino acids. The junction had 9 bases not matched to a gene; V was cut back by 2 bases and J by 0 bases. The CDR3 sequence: CAWSRGTGGSSYNSPLHF. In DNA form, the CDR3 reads TGTGCCTGGAGTCGCGGGACAGGCGGGAGCTCCTATAATTCACCCCTCCACTTT.

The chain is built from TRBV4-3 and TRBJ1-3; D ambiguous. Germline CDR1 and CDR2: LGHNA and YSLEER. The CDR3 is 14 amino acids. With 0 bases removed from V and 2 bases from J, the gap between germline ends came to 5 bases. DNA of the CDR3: TGCGCCAGCAGCCAAGATTTGACTGGAAACACCATATATTTT. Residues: CASSQDLTGNTIYF.

The CDR3 DNA reads as TGTGCCAGTAGTCCGGTAGGGGAGACCCAGTACTTC. Its protein is CASSPVGETQYF. V is TRBV19 and J is TRBJ2-5; D not certain. Deletions cut 5 bases from V and 5 bases from J, with 9 bases between. Germline V lookup: CDR1 LNHDA, CDR2 SQIVND (reference sequence). This CDR3 has 12 residues.

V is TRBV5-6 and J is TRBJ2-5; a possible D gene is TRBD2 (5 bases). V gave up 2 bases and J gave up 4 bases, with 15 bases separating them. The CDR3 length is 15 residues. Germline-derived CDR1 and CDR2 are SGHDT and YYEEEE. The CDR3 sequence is CASSFGRGFGETQYF. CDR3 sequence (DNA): TGTGCCAGCAGCTTTGGTCGGGGATTCGGAGAGACCCAGTACTTC.

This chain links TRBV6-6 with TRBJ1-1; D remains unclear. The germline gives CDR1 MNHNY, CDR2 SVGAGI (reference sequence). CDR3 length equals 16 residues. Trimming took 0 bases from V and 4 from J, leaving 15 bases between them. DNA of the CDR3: TGTGCCAGCAGTTACTCGCCCGGGAGCCGAGCCACTGAAGCTTTCTTT. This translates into CASSYSPGSRATEAFF.

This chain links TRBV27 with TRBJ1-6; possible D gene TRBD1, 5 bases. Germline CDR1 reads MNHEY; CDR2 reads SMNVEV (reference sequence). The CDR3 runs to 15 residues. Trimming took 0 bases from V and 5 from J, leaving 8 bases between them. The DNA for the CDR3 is TGTGCCAGCAGTTTATCGTCAGGGAATAATTCACCCCTCCACTTT. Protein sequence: CASSLSSGNNSPLHF.

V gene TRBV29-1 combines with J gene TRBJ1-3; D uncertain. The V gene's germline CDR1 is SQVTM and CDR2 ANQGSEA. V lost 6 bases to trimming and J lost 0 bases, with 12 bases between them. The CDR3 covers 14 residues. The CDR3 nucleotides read TGCAGCGTGGGAACTCACCTCTCTGGAAACACCATATATTTT. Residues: CSVGTHLSGNTIYF.

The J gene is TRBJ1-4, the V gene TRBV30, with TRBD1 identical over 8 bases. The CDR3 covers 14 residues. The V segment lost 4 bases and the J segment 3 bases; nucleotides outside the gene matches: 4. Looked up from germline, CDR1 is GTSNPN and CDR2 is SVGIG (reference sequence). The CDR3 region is CAWKVQGANEKLFF. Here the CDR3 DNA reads TGTGCCTGGAAGGTACAGGGGGCTAATGAAAAACTGTTTTTT.

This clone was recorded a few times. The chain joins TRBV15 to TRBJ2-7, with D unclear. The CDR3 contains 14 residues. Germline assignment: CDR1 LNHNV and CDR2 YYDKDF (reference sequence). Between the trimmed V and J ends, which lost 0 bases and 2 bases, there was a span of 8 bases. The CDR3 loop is CATSREGSPYEQYF. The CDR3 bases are TGTGCCACCAGCAGAGAAGGAAGCCCCTACGAGCAGTACTTC.

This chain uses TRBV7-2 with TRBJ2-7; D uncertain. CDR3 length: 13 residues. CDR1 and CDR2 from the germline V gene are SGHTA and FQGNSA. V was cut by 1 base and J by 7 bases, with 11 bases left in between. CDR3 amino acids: CASSLGQGVEQYF. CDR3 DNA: TGTGCCAGCAGCTTAGGACAAGGCGTAGAGCAGTACTTC.

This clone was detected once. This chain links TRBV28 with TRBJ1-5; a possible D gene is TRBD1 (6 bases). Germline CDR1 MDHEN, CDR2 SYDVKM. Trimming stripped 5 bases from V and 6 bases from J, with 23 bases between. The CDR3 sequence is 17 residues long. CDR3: CASSPTKGLGGAQPQHF. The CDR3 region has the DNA TGTGCCAGCAGTCCAACTAAGGGATTGGGGGGGGCTCAGCCCCAGCATTTT.

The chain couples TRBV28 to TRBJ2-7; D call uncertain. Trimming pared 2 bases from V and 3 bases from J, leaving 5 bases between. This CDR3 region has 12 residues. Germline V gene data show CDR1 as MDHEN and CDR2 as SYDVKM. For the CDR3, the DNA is TGTGCCAGCAGTTTAAAGGACTACGAGCAGTACTTC. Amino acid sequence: CASSLKDYEQYF.

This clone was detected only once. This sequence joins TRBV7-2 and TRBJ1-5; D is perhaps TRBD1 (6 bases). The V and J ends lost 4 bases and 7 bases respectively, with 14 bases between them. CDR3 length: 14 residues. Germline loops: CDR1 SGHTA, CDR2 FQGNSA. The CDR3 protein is CASSSTGGGQPQHF. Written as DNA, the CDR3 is TGTGCCAGCAGCTCGACAGGTGGAGGACAGCCCCAGCATTTT. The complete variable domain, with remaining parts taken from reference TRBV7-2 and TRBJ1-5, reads GAGVSQSPSNKVTEKGKDVELRCDPISGHTALYWYRQSLGQGLEFLIYFQGNSAPDKSGLPSDRFSAERTGGSVSTLTIQRTQQEDSAVYLCASSSTGGGQPQHFGDGTRLSIL.

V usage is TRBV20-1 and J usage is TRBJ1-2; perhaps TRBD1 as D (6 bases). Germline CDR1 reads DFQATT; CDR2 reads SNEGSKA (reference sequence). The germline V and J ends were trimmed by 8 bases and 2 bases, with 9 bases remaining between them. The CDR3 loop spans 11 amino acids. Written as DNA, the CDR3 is TGCAGTATTCAGGGGAACTATGGCTACACCTTC. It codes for CSIQGNYGYTF.